Below, 20 T cell receptor beta chains from the same sample are listed, as sequenced in a study of CD8 T cells in Susac syndrome. Random hexamers were used to reverse transcribe an amount of roughly 0.45 to 1 ug RNA. A single record per CDR3 protein comes from TCRdb applying MiXCR to the immunoSEQ multiplex PCR reads. Of about 89,000 distinct CDR3 sequences in the sample, approximately 92% were seen once. Sequenced material: CD8+ T cells from PBMCs. The receptors derive from a human donor in good health.

This clonotype was recorded once. V is TRBV19 and J is TRBJ2-7, with TRBD1 as a possible D gene (6 bases). With 5 bases removed from V and 2 bases from J, the gap between germline ends came to 13 bases. The CDR3 spans 14 residues. Germline V CDR1 and CDR2: LNHDA, SQIVND (reference sequence). CDR3 residues: CASSLRTAAYEQYF. The CDR3 DNA is TGTGCCAGTAGTCTTAGGACAGCTGCCTACGAGCAGTACTTC.

The chain joins TRBV18 to TRBJ1-1; D possibly corresponds to TRBD1 (6 bases). Germline-derived CDR1 and CDR2 are KGHSH and LQKENI. V lost 0 bases and J lost 5, with 13 bases in between. This CDR3 contains 15 residues. The DNA for the CDR3 is TGTGCCAGCTCACCACCCACAGGGCGGGGGACTGAAGCTTTCTTT. It translates to CASSPPTGRGTEAFF.

The CDR3 region has the DNA TGTGCCAGCAGTTTATCGATCCCGCGTGCTGGGGCCAACGTCCTGACTTTC. Translation gives CASSLSIPRAGANVLTF. This rearrangement joins TRBV27 to TRBJ2-6, with D hard to call. The V gene lost 0 bases and the J gene lost 2 bases, with 11 bases spanning the gap. Germline V CDR1 and CDR2: MNHEY, SMNVEV (reference sequence). The length of the CDR3 is 17 residues.

The gene calls are TRBV7-6 and TRBJ2-6; TRBD2 might be the D (6 bases). Per germline, CDR1 SGHVS and CDR2 FNYEAQ. This CDR3 comprises 15 residues. Between the trimmed V and J ends, which lost 2 bases and 2 bases, there was a span of 7 bases. CDR3 coding DNA: TGTGCCAGCAGCTTATGGGGGGCTGGGGCCAACGTCCTGACTTTC. It translates to CASSLWGAGANVLTF.

The chain uses TRBV15 and TRBJ1-2; 10 nucleotides match TRBD1. Germline-derived CDR1 and CDR2 are LNHNV and YYDKDF (reference sequence). The CDR3 has 15 amino acids. Trimming at V came to 7 bases and at J to 0 bases, leaving 5 bases not matched to a gene. CDR3 loop: CATNPGQGTNYGYTF. In DNA form, the CDR3 reads TGTGCCACCAACCCGGGACAGGGGACTAACTATGGCTACACCTTC.

The J gene is TRBJ1-1, the V gene TRBV6-6; no firm D call. CDR3 length: 14 residues. The germline gives CDR1 MNHNY, CDR2 SVGAGI (reference sequence). The germline V and J ends were trimmed by 0 bases and 0 bases, with 5 bases remaining between them. Here the CDR3 reads CASSYSIMNTEAFF. In DNA form, the CDR3 reads TGTGCCAGCAGTTACTCGATTATGAACACTGAAGCTTTCTTT.

The V call is TRBV7-8, the J call TRBJ1-4; TRBD1 agrees at 8 bases. The CDR3 loop spans 16 amino acids. Per the germline V gene, CDR1 is SGHVS and CDR2 is FQNEAQ. After removal of 3 bases from V and 3 bases from J, the junction contained 6 bases not matched to a gene. The CDR3 region has the DNA TGTGCCAGCAGCTTGACAGGGGCTGGGGCTAATGAAAAACTGTTTTTT. This sequence encodes CASSLTGAGANEKLFF.

This chain links TRBV20-1 with TRBJ1-5; TRBD1 matches 8 bases. Germline CDR1 DFQATT, CDR2 SNEGSKA (reference sequence). The CDR3 runs 15 residues. Trimming cost V 5 bases and J 9 bases; bases outside gene matches: 15. The CDR3 coding sequence is TGCAGTGCTGGTCGAACAGGGGGAGGGAGCCGGCCCCAGCATTTT. It specifies CSAGRTGGGSRPQHF.

The chain's CDR3 is CASSQDLFQPQHF. The DNA for the CDR3 is TGTGCCAGCAGCCAAGACCTGTTCCAGCCCCAGCATTTT. The gene calls are TRBV14 and TRBJ1-5; the D is unclear. V was shortened by 0 bases and J by 7 bases, with 7 bases between the two germline ends. Germline assignment: CDR1 SGHDN and CDR2 FVKESK. The CDR3 loop spans 13 amino acids.

This chain links TRBV29-1 with TRBJ1-2; D is possibly TRBD1 (5 bases). Trimming took off 4 bases at V and 6 bases at J, with 9 bases between the two ends. The CDR3 is made up of 11 amino acids. Looked up from germline, CDR1 is SQVTM and CDR2 is ANQGSEA. The CDR3 region is CSVGRANGYTF. In DNA form, the CDR3 reads TGCAGCGTTGGCAGGGCGAATGGCTACACCTTC. The full variable domain, with the rest looked up from reference TRBV29-1 and TRBJ1-2, is SAVISQKPSRDICQRGTSLTIQCQVDSQVTMMFWYRQQPGQSLTLIATANQGSEATYESGFVIDKFPISRPNLTFSTLTVSNMSPEDSSIYLCSVGRANGYTFGSGTRLTVV.

The chain recombines TRBV9 with TRBJ1-6, with 11 positions matching TRBD1. Losses at the gene ends were 3 bases for V and 9 bases for J; bases not matched to a gene: 2. The V gene's germline CDR1 is SGDLS and CDR2 YYNGEE. CDR3 length: 14 residues. CDR3: CASSAGTGGSPLHF. The CDR3 coding sequence is TGTGCCAGCAGCGCCGGGACAGGGGGTTCACCCCTCCACTTT.

The J gene is TRBJ2-2, the V gene TRBV9; 10 bases are shared with TRBD1. V lost 3 bases and J lost 5; bases outside the gene matches: 7. This CDR3 has 16 amino acids. Per the germline V gene, CDR1 is SGDLS and CDR2 is YYNGEE. CDR3 protein: CASSATGQGDTGELFF. In DNA form, the CDR3 reads TGTGCCAGCAGCGCTACCGGACAGGGGGATACCGGGGAGCTGTTTTTT.

The rearrangement uses TRBV19 and TRBJ1-1, with a weak D call TRBD1 (6 bases). V was clipped by 3 bases and J by 2 bases, with 10 bases between them. The CDR3 loop spans 14 amino acids. CDR1 and CDR2 from the germline V gene are LNHDA and SQIVND (reference sequence). As DNA, the CDR3 is TGTGCCAGTAGTATCTTAGGGGGTAACACTGAAGCTTTCTTT. The encoded protein is CASSILGGNTEAFF.

The V gene is TRBV30, the J gene TRBJ2-7; D may correspond to TRBD1 or TRBD2 (5 bases each). The CDR3 has 14 amino acids. V was clipped by 6 bases and J by 0 bases, with 15 bases between them. Germline V gene data show CDR1 as GTSNPN and CDR2 as SVGIG (reference sequence). The chain's CDR3 is CACPPRGNSYEQYF. DNA for the CDR3: TGTGCCTGCCCCCCGAGGGGCAACTCCTACGAGCAGTACTTC. The full variable domain, its missing parts supplied by reference TRBV30 and TRBJ2-7, is SQTIHQWPATLVQPVGSPLSLECTVEGTSNPNLYWYRQAAGRGLQLLFYSVGIGQISSEVPQNLSASRPQDRQFILSSKKLLLSDSGFYLCACPPRGNSYEQYFGPGTRLTVT.

The V gene is TRBV4-1, the J gene TRBJ1-2; D perhaps matches TRBD1 (5 bases). V gave up 6 bases and J gave up 4 bases, with 12 bases separating them. This CDR3 is 13 amino acids long. The germline V gene has CDR1 MGHRA and CDR2 YSYEKL. DNA of the CDR3: TGCGCCAGCAGGGGGGTCGTGGCCTATGGCTACACCTTC. This codes for CASRGVVAYGYTF.

This sequence joins TRBV9 and TRBJ1-2, with a weak D call TRBD1 (6 bases). In germline, CDR1 is SGDLS, CDR2 YYNGEE. The CDR3 totals 15 residues. Trimming left V 4 bases short and J 0 bases short, with 13 bases between. CDR3 sequence reads: CASSPWDNSNYGYTF. As DNA, the CDR3 is TGTGCCAGCAGCCCCTGGGACAACTCTAACTATGGCTACACCTTC.

In DNA form, the CDR3 reads TGCGCCAGCAGCCAGGGGAGAAACGAGCAGTACTTC. Its protein product is CASSQGRNEQYF. The chain joins TRBV4-1 to TRBJ2-7; D perhaps matches TRBD2 (5 bases). Per the germline V gene, CDR1 is MGHRA and CDR2 is YSYEKL. The CDR3 runs 12 residues. Trimming cost V 3 bases and J 5 bases, with 8 bases left between them.

The count of this clonotype is one. The CDR3: CASSLERAGGDEQYF. CDR3 bases: TGTGCCAGCAGTTTAGAGAGGGCAGGGGGGGACGAGCAGTACTTC. The V call is TRBV12-3 or TRBV12-4, the J call TRBJ2-7; D tentatively fits TRBD1 or TRBD2 (7 bases each). The CDR3 covers 15 residues. Trimming removed 1 base from V and 5 bases from J, with 15 bases in between.

The rearrangement joins TRBV12-3 or TRBV12-4 to TRBJ2-6; D unresolved. The V and J ends lost 1 base and 0 bases respectively, with 7 bases between them. This CDR3 contains 16 residues. In nucleotides, the CDR3 is TGTGCCAGCAGTTTAGAGCCGAGCTCTGGGGCCAACGTCCTGACTTTC. Its protein product is CASSLEPSSGANVLTF.

The chain joins TRBV7-9 to TRBJ2-7; D gene ambiguous. The CDR3 is made up of 13 amino acids. Germline V gene data show CDR1 as SEHNR and CDR2 as FQNEAQ (reference sequence). Trimming cost V 1 base and J 9 bases, with 13 bases left between them. The CDR3 nucleotides are TGTGCCAGCAGCTTAGGGTCGGAACAAGGGCAGTACTTC. This encodes CASSLGSEQGQYF.